The 20 T cell receptor beta chains given below trace back to one sample, sequenced in a study of blood T cell repertoires in COVID-19. Libraries were prepared by immunoSEQ multiplex PCR; TCRdb keeps only in-frame clonotypes and omits some of them. This sample yields approximately 380,000 clones, of which about 89% are seen a single time; 0.7% to 0.95% belongs to the top ten. Material for sequencing was PBMCs or T cells enriched from blood (not recorded which). These TCRs come from a woman between 35 and 50 years old who had been exposed to COVID-19.

This rearrangement joins TRBV4-2 to TRBJ1-2; no clear D. CDR1 is LGHNA, CDR2 YNFKEQ, per germline. Trimming took off 0 bases at V and 5 bases at J, with 10 bases between the two ends. The CDR3 has 14 residues. CDR3 coding DNA: TGTGCCAGCAGCCAAGAGCCCCTCGAGTATGGCTACACCTTC. It translates to CASSQEPLEYGYTF.

This chain joins TRBV7-2 and TRBJ1-1; 9 bases fit TRBD1. This CDR3 region has 15 residues. The germline V gene encodes CDR1 SGHTA and CDR2 FQGNSA. V lost 3 bases and J lost 6; bases outside the gene matches: 8. The CDR3 DNA reads TGTGCCAGCAGCTTGAACAGGGGGCGCATCGCTGAAGCTTTCTTT. It yields the protein CASSLNRGRIAEAFF.

This chain links TRBV7-2 with TRBJ2-1; D perhaps matches TRBD2 (5 bases). Trimming cost V 2 bases and J 3 bases, with 14 bases left between them. CDR3 length equals 16 residues. Germline loops: CDR1 SGHTA, CDR2 FQGNSA. The DNA of the CDR3 is TGTGCCAGCAGCTTATCTTTCGCGGGTTACTACAATGAGCAGTTCTTC. This gives the protein CASSLSFAGYYNEQFF. Filled out from reference TRBV7-2 and TRBJ2-1, the complete variable domain reads GAGVSQSPSNKVTEKGKDVELRCDPISGHTALYWYRQSLGQGLEFLIYFQGNSAPDKSGLPSDRFSAERTGGSVSTLTIQRTQQEDSAVYLCASSLSFAGYYNEQFFGPGTRLTVL.

This clone was detected only once. The V and J genes are TRBV5-6 and TRBJ1-2; TRBD1 matches at 7 bases. J lost 8 bases, V lost 6 bases, and 19 bases had no gene match. CDR3 length: 16 amino acids. Germline CDR1 is SGHDT and CDR2 is YYEEEE. The CDR3 reads CASTSEGATSIRGYTF. DNA of the CDR3: TGTGCCAGCACCTCAGAGGGGGCGACTTCAATTCGGGGCTACACCTTC. The full variable domain, with the rest looked up from reference TRBV5-6 and TRBJ1-2, is DAGVTQSPTHLIKTRGQQVTLRCSPKSGHDTVSWYQQALGQGPQFIFQYYEEEERQRGNFPDRFSGHQFPNYSSELNVNALLLGDSALYLCASTSEGATSIRGYTFGSGTRLTVV.

V and J are TRBV3-1 (or the pseudogene TRBV3-2) and TRBJ2-1; the D is unclear. V lost 0 bases and J lost 5, with 17 bases in between. CDR1 is LGHDT, CDR2 YNNKEL, per germline (reference sequence). The CDR3 length is 17 residues. The CDR3 bases are TGTGCCAGCAGCCAAGAGGCCGATGGGCGCAAACACAATGAGCAGTTCTTC. Amino acid sequence: CASSQEADGRKHNEQFF.

The chain links TRBV12-3 or TRBV12-4 to TRBJ1-2; TRBD1 matches at 10 bases. V was clipped by 8 bases and J by 4 bases; unmatched bases: 1. The CDR3 spans 12 residues. The CDR3 loop reads CASRDRGYGYTF. DNA of the CDR3: TGTGCCAGCCGGGACAGGGGCTATGGCTACACCTTC.

A word on this clone: Distinct nucleotide sequences in the sample also encode this CDR3. The chain links TRBV12-3 or TRBV12-4 to TRBJ1-4, with D uncertain. Trimming cost V 1 base and J 7 bases, with 4 bases left between them. The CDR3 spans 12 residues. Written as DNA, the CDR3 is TGTGCCAGCAGTTTAGTCGGTGAAAAACTGTTTTTT. It codes for CASSLVGEKLFF.

The chain has TRBV19 and TRBJ2-7; 10 nucleotides match TRBD1. The V and J ends lost 6 bases and 0 bases, in that order; junction bases with no gene match: 14. This CDR3 region has 18 residues. Germline loops: CDR1 LNHDA, CDR2 SQIVND (reference sequence). The CDR3 reads CASSPKGPGQGTSYEQYF. Written as DNA, the CDR3 is TGTGCCAGTAGCCCTAAGGGTCCGGGACAGGGGACCTCCTACGAGCAGTACTTC.

V and J are TRBV6-5 and TRBJ2-3; TRBD2 matches at 8 bases. The V segment lost 5 bases and the J segment 5 bases; nucleotides outside the gene matches: 6. The V gene's germline CDR1 is MNHEY and CDR2 SVGAGI. The length of the CDR3 is 14 residues. CDR3 bases: TGTGCCAGCAGTAGAGCGGGGGAGGGAGATACGCAGTATTTT. Translating it yields CASSRAGEGDTQYF.

This chain links TRBV7-2 with TRBJ2-2, with 7 bases matching TRBD1. Germline CDR1 and CDR2: SGHTA and FQGNSA. The ends lost 5 bases at V and 7 bases at J; junction bases unmatched: 1. This CDR3 comprises 12 residues. As DNA, the CDR3 is TGTGCCAGCAGCCGGGACAGCGGGGAGCTGTTTTTT. Translated: CASSRDSGELFF.

In its sample, this clone was seen once. This chain joins TRBV7-9 and TRBJ2-5, with 8 bases aligning to TRBD2. CDR1 is SEHNR and CDR2 is FQNEAQ in the germline V gene (reference sequence). The CDR3 spans 14 residues. V shed 5 bases, J shed 4 bases, and the junction held 6 bases outside the gene matches. In DNA, the CDR3 is TGTGCCAGCAGCCAGAGCGGGGGCCGAGAGACCCAGTACTTC. It yields the protein CASSQSGGRETQYF.

The rearrangement uses TRBV5-1 and TRBJ2-2; tentative D call: TRBD1 (6 bases). Germline V gene lookup returns CDR1 SGHRS and CDR2 YFSETQ. Deletions cut 4 bases from V and 6 bases from J, with 22 bases between. The CDR3 consists of 17 residues. The CDR3 sequence is CASSVRAAGAIAGELFF. Here the CDR3 DNA reads TGCGCCAGCAGCGTACGGGCGGCAGGGGCAATCGCCGGGGAGCTGTTTTTT.

The chain uses TRBV12-3 or TRBV12-4 and TRBJ1-3; 11 bases line up with TRBD1. Trimming cost V 7 bases and J 10 bases; bases outside gene matches: 6. The CDR3 is 13 amino acids. The CDR3 coding sequence is TGTGCCAGCATTCTAGGGACAGGGGGGACCATATATTTT. Amino acids: CASILGTGGTIYF.

The CDR3 is CANRGPNEAFF. CDR3 nucleotides: TGTGCCAACCGAGGCCCCAATGAAGCTTTCTTT. The rearrangement joins TRBV2 to TRBJ1-1; D remains unclear. Trimming removed 10 bases at V and 7 bases at J, with 13 bases between. The CDR3 spans 11 residues. Per the germline V gene, CDR1 is SNHLY and CDR2 is FYNNEI. Full variable domain (missing parts from reference TRBV2 and TRBJ1-1): EPEVTQTPSHQVTQMGQEVILRCVPISNHLYFYWYRQILGQKVEFLVSFYNNEISEKSEIFDDQFSVERPDGSNFTLKIRSTKLEDSAMYFCANRGPNEAFFGQGTRLTVV.

V usage is TRBV29-1 and J usage is TRBJ1-1; 9 bases map to TRBD1. The germline gives CDR1 SQVTM, CDR2 ANQGSEA. The CDR3 has 16 amino acids. The V gene end was trimmed by 5 bases and the J gene end by 4 bases; junction bases not matched to a gene: 14. The CDR3 here is CSVRVTGGRMGTEAFF. The CDR3 region has the DNA TGCAGCGTTCGGGTTACAGGGGGCAGGATGGGCACTGAAGCTTTCTTT. The whole variable domain, remainder taken from reference TRBV29-1 and TRBJ1-1, is SAVISQKPSRDICQRGTSLTIQCQVDSQVTMMFWYRQQPGQSLTLIATANQGSEATYESGFVIDKFPISRPNLTFSTLTVSNMSPEDSSIYLCSVRVTGGRMGTEAFFGQGTRLTVV.

The table lists this clone with a few counts. The chain is built from TRBV29-1 and TRBJ1-2; tentatively, D is TRBD1 (5 bases). V lost 2 bases, J lost 6 bases, and 10 bases lay in between. The V gene's germline CDR1 is SQVTM and CDR2 ANQGSEA. The CDR3 length is 12 residues. In nucleotides, the CDR3 is TGCAGCGTTGAAATAGGGACTGATGGCTACACCTTC. Translated, it gives CSVEIGTDGYTF.

The chain carries TRBV11-3 and TRBJ2-3; no clear D. CDR1 SGHNT and CDR2 YENEEA come from the germline V gene. Trimming left V 2 bases short and J 1 base short, with 4 bases between. This CDR3 contains 13 residues. The CDR3 sequence is CASSLPGTDTQYF. The CDR3 DNA reads TGTGCCAGCAGCTTACCGGGCACAGATACGCAGTATTTT.

This chain joins TRBV29-1 and TRBJ2-7, with TRBD1 matching over 8 bases. This CDR3 has 13 amino acids. V lost 4 bases and J lost 4; bases outside the gene matches: 6. The germline gives CDR1 SQVTM, CDR2 ANQGSEA. DNA for the CDR3: TGCAGCGTTGCCCCGAGACAGGGGTACGAGCAGTACTTC. Residues: CSVAPRQGYEQYF.

This chain connects TRBV30 to TRBJ2-7; weak D call: TRBD1 (6 bases). The germline V gene encodes CDR1 GTSNPN and CDR2 SVGIG (reference sequence). The CDR3 is 12 amino acids. The germline V and J ends were trimmed by 5 bases and 7 bases, with 15 bases remaining between them. Written as DNA, the CDR3 is TGTGCCTGGGGGGGCACCCAGGAGGAGCAGTACTTC. The encoded protein is CAWGGTQEEQYF.

V gene TRBV7-9 combines with J gene TRBJ1-2, with TRBD1 identical over 8 bases. Trimming at V came to 5 bases and at J to 4 bases, leaving 3 bases not matched to a gene. CDR1 is SEHNR and CDR2 is FQNEAQ in the germline V gene (reference sequence). The CDR3 extends over 13 amino acids. Here the CDR3 reads CASSLQGVYGYTF. As DNA, the CDR3 is TGTGCCAGCAGCCTACAGGGGGTCTATGGCTACACCTTC.